These T cell receptor beta chains were read from a single sample in a study of metastatic and nonmetastatic thyroid tumors. With MiXCR, TCRdb called clones anew from the PCR reads. The sample yields some 8,500 clones, about a third seen once. Sequencing used tumor tissue. The source is a female donor with papillary thyroid cancer or a benign thyroid nodule (not recorded which). Some clones in this sample may be carry-over from other donors' samples. Both conserved end residues are part of each CDR3.

TRBJ1-2 TRBV6-5 CASRFSSAGGYGYTF
TRBJ2-7 TRBV27 CASSLTSRYEQYF
TRBJ2-1 TRBV9 CASSVSAAGVSYNEQFF
TRBJ1-1 TRBV6-1 CASSNDRGYMNTEAFF
TRBJ1-4 TRBV20-1 CSARTYPTNEKLFF
TRBJ2-3 TRBV4-2 CASSPGLAGDWTTPTDTQYF
TRBJ2-1 TRBV19 CASSVRSAGVPYEQFF
TRBJ2-5 TRBV2 CASSAERGAQETQYF
TRBJ1-1 TRBV5-1 CASSFSGGWTEAFF
TRBJ2-7 TRBV4-3 CASSQEASGNYEQYF
TRBJ1-2 TRBV6-2/TRBV6-3 CAISYSNGWYGYTF
TRBJ2-7 TRBV5-4 CASSLRGGYEQYF
TRBJ1-2 TRBV18 CASGATLSVDYGYTF
TRBJ2-7 TRBV6-2/TRBV6-3 CASSRSLRGEQYF
TRBJ2-3 TRBV30 CAWSVGGVRTDTQYF
TRBJ2-1 TRBV7-8 CASSLRTTLNEQFF
TRBJ1-4 TRBV15 CATSRGDGSSEKLFF
TRBJ1-6 TRBV11-2 CASSSDSFGSLHF
TRBJ1-2 TRBV12-3/TRBV12-4 CATRVEWGVANYGYTF
TRBJ1-2 TRBV20-1 CSLQGLYGYTF
TRBJ2-7 TRBV15 CATSRVTGGNEQYF
TRBJ1-4 TRBV30 CAWSVELGTNEKLFF
TRBJ1-2 TRBV5-1 CASSYGTANYGYTF
TRBJ1-1 TRBV19 CASRPRDRGEMNTEAFF
TRBJ2-7 TRBV7-7 CASSLSPEDEQYF
TRBJ1-1 TRBV30 CAWSIELPEAFF
TRBJ1-5 TRBV7-2 CASSLSGTRNQPQHF
TRBJ2-3 TRBV6-2/TRBV6-3 CASSYLQGFTDTQYF
TRBJ2-1 TRBV11-2 CASSSYGGYRGYEQFF
TRBJ2-2 TRBV5-1 CASKGTGELFF
TRBJ2-3 TRBV7-8 CASSTPSGSIDTQYF
TRBJ2-3 TRBV19 CASSIAGAGADTQYF
TRBJ2-5 TRBV30 CAWRQQGAETQYF
TRBJ2-7 TRBV27 CASSFLQGAYEQYF
TRBJ2-7 TRBV6-1 CASSPLIAGVPYEQYF
TRBJ1-4 TRBV19 CASAERGRGKLFF
TRBJ1-6 TRBV10-1 CASSESSYNSPLHF
TRBJ2-1 TRBV7-8 CASSLGFIGQGNNEQFF
TRBJ1-2 TRBV7-9 CASSFARGGDGYTF
TRBJ2-7 TRBV12-3/TRBV12-4 CASSIKGGGYEQYF
TRBJ2-1 TRBV6-6 CASSYSGTTWGNEQFF
TRBJ2-3 TRBV6-1 CASSAWGALTDTQYF
TRBJ2-7 TRBV27 CASSSLAAGSYEQYF
TRBJ2-7 TRBV19 CASSQGRDYEQYF
TRBJ2-7 TRBV5-1 CASSPGDREAYEQYF
TRBJ2-2 TRBV27 CASRHTGAGELFF
TRBJ2-1 TRBV20-1 CSAPGEGHSFGEQFF
TRBJ2-3 TRBV20-1 CSAREMGGITSTDTQYF
TRBJ2-3 TRBV6-1 CASGEGRTDTQYF
TRBJ2-5 TRBV4-1 CASSQRWAGLTTQYF
. TRBV3-1 CASSQVKGGQFF
TRBJ2-5 TRBV20-1 CSARTPRGGQETQYF
TRBJ1-5 TRBV30 CAWSRGNQPQHF
TRBJ2-5 TRBV6-1 CASSAHPTAETKYF
TRBJ2-5 TRBV2 CASSEAASGGKETQYF